This T cell receptor beta chain derives from a study of T cell responses to AZD1222 COVID-19 vaccine. Repertoires were generated with immunoSEQ multiplex PCR, while TCRdb's copy carries only in-frame clones and drops some. The sample holds 140,000 to 150,000 clones, roughly 91% seen once. Looked up from germline, CDR1 is SGHRS and CDR2 is YFSETQ. The CDR3 loop spans 12 amino acids. V was trimmed by 0 bases and J by 13 bases, leaving 11 bases between them. This receptor was taken from an adult in good health. The specimen comprised peripheral blood, sampled on day 0 of AZD1222 vaccination. The rearrangement uses TRBV5-1 and TRBJ2-1; D ambiguous. The CDR3 loop is CASSLGMDVQFF. The CDR3 coding sequence is TGCGCCAGCAGCTTGGGGATGGATGTTCAGTTCTTC.